The present TCR beta chain was sequenced within a study of cytomegalovirus exposure and HLA in healthy donors. About this clone itself: What it binds is unknown.

Study findings and constraints: Rare sequences made up most TCRs, while some public TCRs were found in many donors. Across all donors, roughly uniform sequencing depth was an assumption of the presence/absence analyses. According to the study, around 150 TCR beta chains were cytomegalovirus-associated.

The CDR3 loop spans 14 amino acids. V dropped 5 bases and J dropped 5 bases, with 13 bases sitting between them. Germline assignment: CDR1 MDHEN and CDR2 SYDVKM. PCR was performed using 60 Vbeta and 13 Jbeta primers. The data were produced by immunoSEQ multiplex PCR, yet TCRdb's version contains in-frame clones alone and is incomplete. Of a few hundred thousand clones listed, 65% to 85% were seen once; the top ten hold around 3%. This sequence joins TRBV28 and TRBJ1-5; tentatively, D is TRBD1 (5 bases). The sample taken for sequencing was PBMCs. The receptor comes from a man aged 25 to 45 in good health and CMV-seronegative. The CDR3 sequence is CASSPTGNYQPQHF. DNA for the CDR3: TGTGCCAGCAGTCCAACAGGAAACTATCAGCCCCAGCATTTT.